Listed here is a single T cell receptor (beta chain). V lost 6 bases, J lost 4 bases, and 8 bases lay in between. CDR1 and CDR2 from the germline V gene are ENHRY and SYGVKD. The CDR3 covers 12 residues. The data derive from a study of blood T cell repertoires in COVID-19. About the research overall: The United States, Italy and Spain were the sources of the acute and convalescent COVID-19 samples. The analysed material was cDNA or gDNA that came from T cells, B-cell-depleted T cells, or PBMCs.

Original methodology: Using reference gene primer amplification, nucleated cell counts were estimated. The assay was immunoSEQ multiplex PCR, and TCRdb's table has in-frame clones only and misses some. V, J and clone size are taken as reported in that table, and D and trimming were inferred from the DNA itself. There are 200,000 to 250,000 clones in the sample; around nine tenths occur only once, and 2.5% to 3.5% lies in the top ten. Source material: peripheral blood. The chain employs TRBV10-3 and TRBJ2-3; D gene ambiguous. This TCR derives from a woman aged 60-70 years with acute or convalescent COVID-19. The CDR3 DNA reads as TGTGCCATCAGCCCGGGTGCAGATACGCAGTATTTT. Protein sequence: CAISPGADTQYF.